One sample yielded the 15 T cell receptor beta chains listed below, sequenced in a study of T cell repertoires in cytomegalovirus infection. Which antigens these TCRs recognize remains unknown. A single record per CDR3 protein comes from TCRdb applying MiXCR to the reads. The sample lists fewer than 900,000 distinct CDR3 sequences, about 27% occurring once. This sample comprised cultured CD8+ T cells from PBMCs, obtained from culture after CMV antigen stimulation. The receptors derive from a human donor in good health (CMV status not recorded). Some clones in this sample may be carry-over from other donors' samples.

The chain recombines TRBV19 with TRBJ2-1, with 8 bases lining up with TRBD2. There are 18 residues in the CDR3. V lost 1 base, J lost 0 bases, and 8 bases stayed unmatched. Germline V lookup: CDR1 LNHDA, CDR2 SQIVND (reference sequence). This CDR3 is CASSIAGSGESSYNEQFF. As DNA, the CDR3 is TGTGCCAGTAGTATAGCGGGTAGCGGGGAGAGCTCCTACAATGAGCAGTTCTTC.

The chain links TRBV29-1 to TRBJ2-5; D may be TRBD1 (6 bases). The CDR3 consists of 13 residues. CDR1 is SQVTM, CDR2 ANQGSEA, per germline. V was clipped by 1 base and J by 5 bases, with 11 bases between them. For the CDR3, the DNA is TGCAGCGTTGAAGGGGGGCTAGTGGAGACCCAGTACTTC. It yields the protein CSVEGGLVETQYF.

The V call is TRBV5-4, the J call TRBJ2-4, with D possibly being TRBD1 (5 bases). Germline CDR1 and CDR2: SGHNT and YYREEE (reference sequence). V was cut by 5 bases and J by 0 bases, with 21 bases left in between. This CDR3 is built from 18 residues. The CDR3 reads CASSFGAGPYLAKNIQYF. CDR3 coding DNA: TGTGCCAGCAGTTTTGGGGCAGGCCCCTACTTAGCCAAAAACATTCAGTACTTC.

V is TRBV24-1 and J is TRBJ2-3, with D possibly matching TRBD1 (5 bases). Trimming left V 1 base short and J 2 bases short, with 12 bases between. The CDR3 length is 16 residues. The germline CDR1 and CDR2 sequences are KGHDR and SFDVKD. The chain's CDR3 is CATSDFVGALTDTQYF. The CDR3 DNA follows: TGTGCCACCAGTGATTTTGTAGGGGCCCTCACAGATACGCAGTATTTT.

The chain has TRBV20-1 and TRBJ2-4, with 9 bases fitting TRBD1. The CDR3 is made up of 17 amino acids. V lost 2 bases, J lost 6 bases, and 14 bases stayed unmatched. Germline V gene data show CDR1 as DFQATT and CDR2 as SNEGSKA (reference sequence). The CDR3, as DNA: TGCAGTGCTAGACCCTACCGCACAGGGGGCCGGGGAAACATTCAGTACTTC. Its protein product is CSARPYRTGGRGNIQYF.

CDR3 nucleotide sequence: TGTGCCAGCAGCTTAGTTAACACTGCCACTGAAGCTTTCTTT. Residues: CASSLVNTATEAFF. The J gene is TRBJ1-1, the V gene TRBV7-4; D unclear. Per germline, CDR1 SGHVT and CDR2 SQSDAQ. V dropped 1 base and J dropped 4 bases, with 10 bases sitting between them. The CDR3 is 14 amino acids.

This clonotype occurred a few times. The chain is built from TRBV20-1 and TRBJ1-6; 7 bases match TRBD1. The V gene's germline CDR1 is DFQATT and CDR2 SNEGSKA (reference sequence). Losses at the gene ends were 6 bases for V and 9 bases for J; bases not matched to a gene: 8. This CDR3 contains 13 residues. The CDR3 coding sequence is TGCAGTGCCCACAGGGGTGAGATTTCACCCCTCCACTTT. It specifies CSAHRGEISPLHF.

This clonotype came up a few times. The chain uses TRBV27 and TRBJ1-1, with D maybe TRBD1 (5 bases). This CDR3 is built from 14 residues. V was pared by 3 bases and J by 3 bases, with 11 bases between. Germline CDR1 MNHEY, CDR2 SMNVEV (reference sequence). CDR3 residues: CASSFSQGYTEAFF. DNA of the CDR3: TGTGCCAGCAGTTTTTCCCAGGGTTACACTGAAGCTTTCTTT.

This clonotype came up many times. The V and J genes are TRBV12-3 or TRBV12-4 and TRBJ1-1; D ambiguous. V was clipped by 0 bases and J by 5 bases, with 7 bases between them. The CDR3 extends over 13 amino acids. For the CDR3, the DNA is TGTGCCAGCAGTTTAGCCATCGGAACTGAAGCTTTCTTT. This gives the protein CASSLAIGTEAFF.

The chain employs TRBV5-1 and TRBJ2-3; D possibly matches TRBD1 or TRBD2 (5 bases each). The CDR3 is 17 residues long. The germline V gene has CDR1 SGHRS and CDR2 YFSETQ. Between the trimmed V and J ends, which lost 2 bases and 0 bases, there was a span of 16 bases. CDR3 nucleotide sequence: TGCGCCAGCAGCTTCGCCGGGGCACCCACTAGCACAGATACGCAGTATTTT. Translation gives CASSFAGAPTSTDTQYF.

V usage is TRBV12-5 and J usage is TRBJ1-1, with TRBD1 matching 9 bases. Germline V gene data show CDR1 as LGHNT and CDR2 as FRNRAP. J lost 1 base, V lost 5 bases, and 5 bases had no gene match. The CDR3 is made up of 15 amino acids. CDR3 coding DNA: TGTGCTAGTGGTGCAATACAGGGGGCGAACACTGAAGCTTTCTTT. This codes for CASGAIQGANTEAFF.

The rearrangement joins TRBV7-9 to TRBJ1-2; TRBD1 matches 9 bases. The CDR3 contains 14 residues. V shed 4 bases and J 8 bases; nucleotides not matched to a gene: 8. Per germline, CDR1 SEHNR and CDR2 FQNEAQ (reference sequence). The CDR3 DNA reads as TGTGCCAGCAGCTCACTACAGGGGGCTCAGGGCTACACCTTC. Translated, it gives CASSSLQGAQGYTF.

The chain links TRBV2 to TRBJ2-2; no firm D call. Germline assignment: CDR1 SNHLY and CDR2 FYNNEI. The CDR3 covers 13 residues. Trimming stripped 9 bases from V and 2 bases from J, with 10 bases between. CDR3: CASGDINTGELFF. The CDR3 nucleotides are TGTGCCAGTGGAGACATCAACACCGGGGAGCTGTTTTTT.

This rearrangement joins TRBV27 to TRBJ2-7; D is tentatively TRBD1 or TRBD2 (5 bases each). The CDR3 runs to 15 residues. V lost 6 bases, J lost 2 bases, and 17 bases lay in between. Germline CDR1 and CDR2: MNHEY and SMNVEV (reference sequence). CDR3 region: CASRDHGTVTYEQYF. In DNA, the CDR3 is TGTGCCAGCAGGGACCACGGGACGGTGACCTACGAGCAGTACTTC.

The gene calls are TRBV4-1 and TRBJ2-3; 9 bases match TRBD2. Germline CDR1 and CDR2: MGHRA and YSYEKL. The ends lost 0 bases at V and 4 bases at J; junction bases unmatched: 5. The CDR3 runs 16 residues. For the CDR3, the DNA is TGCGCCAGCAGCCAAGATCCCAGCGGGGGGCCAGATACGCAGTATTTT. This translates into CASSQDPSGGPDTQYF.